These 22 T cell receptor beta chains came from one sample sequenced in a study of early T cells in non-severe SARS-CoV-2 infection. TCRdb called the 5' RACE reads again in MiXCR, with one record for every CDR3 protein. This table holds approximately 31,000 distinct CDR3 sequences, 4.5% to 6% found once. The sequencing sample was made of whole blood. Every receptor here comes from an adult who was a healthcare worker with PCR-confirmed SARS-CoV-2 infection or an uninfected control (not recorded which).

This clonotype appeared a few times. The chain employs TRBV6-1 and TRBJ1-5; no reliable D call. Germline lookup yields CDR1 MNHNS and CDR2 SASEGT. Between the trimmed V and J ends, which lost 8 bases and 2 bases, there was a span of 7 bases. The CDR3 is made up of 12 amino acids. The CDR3 loop reads CASLGGNQPQHF. DNA of the CDR3: TGTGCCAGCCTGGGTGGCAATCAGCCCCAGCATTTT.

This clonotype was seen at least ten times. The CDR3 sequence is CASRQGADTQYF. The CDR3 nucleotides are TGTGCCAGCAGACAAGGGGCAGATACGCAGTATTTT. The chain combines TRBV7-9 with TRBJ2-3; the D gene is possibly TRBD1 (5 bases). The CDR3 has 12 residues. V lost 6 bases, J lost 4 bases, and 8 bases lay in between. CDR1 and CDR2 (germline): SEHNR, FQNEAQ (reference sequence).

This clonotype was recorded a few times. The chain links TRBV28 to TRBJ2-3; 7 bases are a match to TRBD2. The germline V gene encodes CDR1 MDHEN and CDR2 SYDVKM. V shed 3 bases and J 3 bases; nucleotides not matched to a gene: 6. This CDR3 contains 15 residues. Here the CDR3 DNA reads TGTGCCAGCAGTTTTTACGCGGGAGCGACAGATACGCAGTATTTT. This translates into CASSFYAGATDTQYF.

The table lists this clonotype with many counts. The rearrangement joins TRBV4-2 to TRBJ1-1; no clear D gene. Germline values: CDR1 LGHNA, CDR2 YNFKEQ. The CDR3 consists of 17 residues. The germline V and J ends were trimmed by 1 base and 3 bases, with 18 bases remaining between them. As DNA, the CDR3 is TGTGCCAGCAGCCAAGTCTCGGGCCGCGGTCCGGACACTGAAGCTTTCTTT. Amino acid sequence: CASSQVSGRGPDTEAFF.

This sequence joins TRBV7-2 and TRBJ1-6; 11 nucleotides align to TRBD1. The CDR3 is made up of 14 amino acids. With V trimmed by 10 bases and J by 11 bases, 10 bases remained unmatched. Looked up from germline, CDR1 is SGHTA and CDR2 is FQGNSA. This CDR3 is CATSSRDRGTPLHF. CDR3 nucleotide sequence: TGTGCCACCTCGTCCCGGGACAGGGGGACACCCCTCCACTTT.

This clonotype was seen at least ten times. The CDR3 DNA is TGTGCCAGCAGTGCAAACAGGGCTGGGGCCAACGTCCTGACTTTC. This gives the protein CASSANRAGANVLTF. J is TRBJ2-6 and V is TRBV27; D perhaps matches TRBD1 (6 bases). From germline, CDR1 is MNHEY and CDR2 SMNVEV (reference sequence). The CDR3 has 15 amino acids. With 5 bases removed from V and 2 bases from J, the gap between germline ends came to 10 bases.

The chain carries TRBV13 and TRBJ2-3; D may be TRBD2 (5 bases). Germline V CDR1 and CDR2: PRHDT, FYEKMQ (reference sequence). Trimming shortened V by 2 bases and J by 1 base, and 13 bases separated the two germline ends. The CDR3 has 16 amino acids. The chain's CDR3 is CASSLFWGDGTDTQYF. The CDR3 DNA follows: TGTGCCAGCAGCTTATTTTGGGGAGACGGCACAGATACGCAGTATTTT.

Ten or more counts support this clonotype. The chain uses TRBV19 and TRBJ2-1, with TRBD1 identical over 9 bases. Germline CDR1 reads LNHDA; CDR2 reads SQIVND (reference sequence). The CDR3 loop spans 14 amino acids. J gave up 9 bases and V 8 bases, and 11 bases lay outside the gene matches. The CDR3 DNA sequence: TGTGCCAGTTCTTGGGTGACAGGGGGGCCTGAGCAGTTCTTC. Residues: CASSWVTGGPEQFF.

This clonotype was observed many times. The J gene is TRBJ2-5, the V gene TRBV11-2; 13 bases match TRBD2. Trimming cost V 5 bases and J 5 bases; bases outside gene matches: 5. Germline V gives CDR1 SGHAT, CDR2 FQNNGV. CDR3 length: 15 amino acids. This chain's CDR3 is CASSPGLAGVETQYF. CDR3 bases: TGTGCCAGCAGCCCCGGACTAGCGGGAGTGGAGACCCAGTACTTC. Full variable domain (rest looked up from reference TRBV11-2 and TRBJ2-5): EAGVAQSPRYKIIEKRQSVAFWCNPISGHATLYWYQQILGQGPKLLIQFQNNGVVDDSQLPKDRFSAERLKGVDSTLKIQPAKLEDSAVYLCASSPGLAGVETQYFGPGTRLLVL.

At least ten counts were recorded for this clonotype. The V and J genes are TRBV28 and TRBJ1-1; D remains unclear. The germline V and J ends were trimmed by 5 bases and 0 bases, with 16 bases remaining between them. The CDR3 has 16 residues. Germline V lookup: CDR1 MDHEN, CDR2 SYDVKM. The CDR3 here is CASSAKANLVNTEAFF. CDR3 sequence (DNA): TGTGCCAGCAGTGCAAAGGCTAACTTGGTGAACACTGAAGCTTTCTTT.

The rearrangement uses TRBV29-1 and TRBJ2-7, with D possibly being TRBD2 (5 bases). V was clipped by 2 bases and J by 4 bases, with 9 bases between them. CDR3 length: 12 amino acids. Germline lookup yields CDR1 SQVTM and CDR2 ANQGSEA. The CDR3 DNA reads TGCAGCGTTGAACTTGGGAGATACGAGCAGTACTTC. Its translation: CSVELGRYEQYF.

This clonotype was counted ten times or more. The rearrangement links TRBV6-5 to TRBJ2-5; D remains unclear. Germline V gives CDR1 MNHEY, CDR2 SVGAGI. Trimming removed 2 bases from V and 5 bases from J, with 3 bases in between. The CDR3 is 11 amino acids. The CDR3 reads CASSYGETQYF. In DNA, the CDR3 is TGTGCCAGCAGTTACGGCGAGACCCAGTACTTC.

As for this clonotype: A much larger clone differs from this one at a single base, so this may be a read error. The chain uses TRBV7-6 and TRBJ2-2; D not certain. CDR1 SGHVS and CDR2 FNYEAQ come from the germline V gene. Trimming stripped 5 bases from V and 7 bases from J, with 17 bases between. CDR3 length: 15 residues. The CDR3 region is CASSENSRLFGELFF. The CDR3 DNA reads as TGTGCCAGCAGCGAGAACAGCCGGCTGTTCGGGGAGCTGTTTTTT.

This clonotype was counted at least ten times. The chain is built from TRBV12-5 and TRBJ2-3; D may be TRBD2 (5 bases). The germline gives CDR1 LGHNT, CDR2 FRNRAP. The CDR3 totals 17 residues. Trimming left V 0 bases short and J 4 bases short, with 17 bases between. The CDR3 spells CASGLVSFPGRSDTQYF. DNA for the CDR3: TGTGCTAGTGGTTTGGTATCATTCCCGGGAAGGTCAGATACGCAGTATTTT.

This clonotype was seen more than once but under ten times. The chain links TRBV6-5 to TRBJ1-3; 7 bases are shared with TRBD1. The germline V gene encodes CDR1 MNHEY and CDR2 SVGAGI. The ends lost 8 bases at V and 5 bases at J; junction bases unmatched: 9. There are 14 residues in the CDR3. The CDR3 DNA reads TGTGCCAGCTGGACAGGCGCTGGTAGAAACACCATATATTTT. Translating gives CASWTGAGRNTIYF.

The table lists this clonotype with many counts. The chain carries TRBV6-1 and TRBJ2-1, with 9 bases identical to TRBD2. V was clipped by 8 bases and J by 5 bases; unmatched bases: 4. This CDR3 contains 13 residues. Germline assignment: CDR1 MNHNS and CDR2 SASEGT. In DNA form, the CDR3 reads TGTGCCAGCGGGACTAGCTTCAACAATGAGCAGTTCTTC. Its translation is CASGTSFNNEQFF.

At least ten counts were recorded for this clonotype. The chain uses TRBV11-2 and TRBJ2-5, with TRBD1 matching 8 bases. With 5 bases clipped from V and 1 base from J, the junction kept 3 bases outside the gene matches. This CDR3 comprises 14 residues. Per the germline V gene, CDR1 is SGHAT and CDR2 is FQNNGV. The CDR3: CASSRTGGQETQYF. As DNA, the CDR3 is TGTGCCAGCAGCAGAACAGGGGGCCAAGAGACCCAGTACTTC.

In this sample, this clonotype turned up many times. CDR3 nucleotide sequence: TGTGCCAGCAGTTTATCGGCCCAACTAGCGGGAGGGCCCGGCACCAGTGGTGAGCAGTACTTC. Its translation: CASSLSAQLAGGPGTSGEQYF. This rearrangement joins TRBV27 to TRBJ2-7, with 13 nucleotides matching TRBD2. Germline V gene lookup returns CDR1 MNHEY and CDR2 SMNVEV (reference sequence). Trimming removed 0 bases from V and 7 bases from J; junction bases left unmatched: 21. CDR3 length: 21 amino acids.

Many counts were recorded for this clonotype. The chain couples TRBV5-1 to TRBJ2-1; 15 positions match TRBD2. The V and J ends lost 5 bases and 9 bases, in that order; junction bases with no gene match: 6. The CDR3 has 15 amino acids. CDR1 and CDR2 (germline): SGHRS, YFSETQ. CDR3 sequence: CASRDGLAGGSEQFF. The CDR3 bases are TGCGCCAGCAGGGACGGACTAGCGGGAGGGAGTGAGCAGTTCTTC. The whole variable domain, filled in from reference TRBV5-1 and TRBJ2-1, reads KAGVTQTPRYLIKTRGQQVTLSCSPISGHRSVSWYQQTPGQGLQFLFEYFSETQRNKGNFPGRFSGRQFSNSRSEMNVSTLELGDSALYLCASRDGLAGGSEQFFGPGTRLTVL.

There are many counts of this clonotype. The V and J genes are TRBV12-3 or TRBV12-4 and TRBJ2-5, with unresolved D. Deletions cut 4 bases from V and 4 bases from J, with 7 bases between. The CDR3 runs to 12 residues. The CDR3 protein is CASSSIGETQYF. The CDR3 DNA reads TGTGCCAGCAGTTCAATCGGAGAGACCCAGTACTTC.

Remarks on this clonotype: It may be a read error: a sequence one base away is much more abundant. The V and J genes are TRBV20-1 and TRBJ1-6, with D tentatively TRBD1 (6 bases). The CDR3 loop spans 13 amino acids. Germline V gene sequence: CDR1 DFQATT, CDR2 SNEGSKA (reference sequence). Trimming removed 7 bases from V and 7 bases from J, with 14 bases in between. CDR3 DNA: TGCAGTGGTATAGGGGGTCTCAATTCACCCCTCCACTTT. Its protein product is CSGIGGLNSPLHF.

A word on this clonotype: A much larger clone is a single base away; this may be a read error. The CDR3 here is CSAKTSGRHNKQFF. The CDR3 DNA reads TGCAGTGCTAAGACTAGCGGGAGACACAATAAGCAGTTCTTC. The rearrangement uses TRBV20-1 and TRBJ2-1; TRBD2 aligns across 12 bases. The CDR3 extends over 14 amino acids. The germline gives CDR1 DFQATT, CDR2 SNEGSKA (reference sequence).